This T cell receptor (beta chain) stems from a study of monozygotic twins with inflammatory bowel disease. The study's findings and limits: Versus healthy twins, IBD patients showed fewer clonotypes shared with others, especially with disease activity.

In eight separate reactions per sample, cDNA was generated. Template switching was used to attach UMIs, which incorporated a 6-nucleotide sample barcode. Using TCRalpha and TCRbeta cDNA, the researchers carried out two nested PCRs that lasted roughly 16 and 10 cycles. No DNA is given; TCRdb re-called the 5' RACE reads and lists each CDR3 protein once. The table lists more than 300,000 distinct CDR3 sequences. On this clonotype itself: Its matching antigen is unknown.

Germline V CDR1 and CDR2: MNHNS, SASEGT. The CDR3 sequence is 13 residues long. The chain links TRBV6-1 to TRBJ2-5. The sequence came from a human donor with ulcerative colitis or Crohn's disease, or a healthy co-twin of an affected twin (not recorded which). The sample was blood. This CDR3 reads CAGRDGLQETQYF.